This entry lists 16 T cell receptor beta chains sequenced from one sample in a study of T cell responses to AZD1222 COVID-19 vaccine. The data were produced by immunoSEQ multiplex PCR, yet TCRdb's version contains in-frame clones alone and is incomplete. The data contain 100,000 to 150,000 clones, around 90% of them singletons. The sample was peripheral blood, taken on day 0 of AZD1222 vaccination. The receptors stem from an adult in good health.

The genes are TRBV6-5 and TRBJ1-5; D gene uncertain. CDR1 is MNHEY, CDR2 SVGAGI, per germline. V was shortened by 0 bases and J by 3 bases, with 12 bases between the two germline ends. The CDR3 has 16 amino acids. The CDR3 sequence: CASSYSGRGSNQPQHF. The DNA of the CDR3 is TGTGCCAGCAGTTACTCGGGCCGAGGATCCAATCAGCCCCAGCATTTT.

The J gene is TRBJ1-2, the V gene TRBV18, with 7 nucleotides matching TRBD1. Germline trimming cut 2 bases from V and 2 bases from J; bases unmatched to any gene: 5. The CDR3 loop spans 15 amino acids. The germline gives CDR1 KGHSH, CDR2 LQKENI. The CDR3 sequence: CASSPETGRNYGYTF. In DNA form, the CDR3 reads TGTGCCAGCTCACCAGAGACAGGGCGAAACTATGGCTACACCTTC. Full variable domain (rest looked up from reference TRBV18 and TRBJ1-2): NAGVMQNPRHLVRRRGQEARLRCSPMKGHSHVYWYRQLPEEGLKFMVYLQKENIIDESGMPKERFSAEFPKEGPSILRIQQVVRGDSAAYFCASSPETGRNYGYTFGSGTRLTVV.

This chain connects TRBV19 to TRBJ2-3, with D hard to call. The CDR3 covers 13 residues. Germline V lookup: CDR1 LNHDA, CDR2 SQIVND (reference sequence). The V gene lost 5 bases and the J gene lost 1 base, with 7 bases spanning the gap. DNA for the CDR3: TGTGCCAGTAGTGGACCAGGCACAGATACGCAGTATTTT. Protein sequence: CASSGPGTDTQYF.

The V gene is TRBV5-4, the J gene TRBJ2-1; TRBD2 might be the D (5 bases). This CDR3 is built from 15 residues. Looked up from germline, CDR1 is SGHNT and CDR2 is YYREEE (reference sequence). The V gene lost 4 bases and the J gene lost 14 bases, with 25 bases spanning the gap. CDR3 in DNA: TGTGCCAGCAGCCCCTGGGAAGCGACAAACCCAGCGGAGTTCTTC. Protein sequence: CASSPWEATNPAEFF. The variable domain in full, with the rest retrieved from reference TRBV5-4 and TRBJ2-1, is ETGVTQSPTHLIKTRGQQVTLRCSSQSGHNTVSWYQQALGQGPQFIFQYYREEENGRGNFPPRFSGLQFPNYSSELNVNALELDDSALYLCASSPWEATNPAEFFGPGTRLTVL.

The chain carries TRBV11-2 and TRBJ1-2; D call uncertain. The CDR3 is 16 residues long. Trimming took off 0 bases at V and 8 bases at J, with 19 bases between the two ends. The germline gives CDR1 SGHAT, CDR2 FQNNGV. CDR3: CASSLDQWSRFGGYTF. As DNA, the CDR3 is TGTGCCAGCAGCTTAGATCAGTGGTCTCGGTTTGGGGGCTACACCTTC.

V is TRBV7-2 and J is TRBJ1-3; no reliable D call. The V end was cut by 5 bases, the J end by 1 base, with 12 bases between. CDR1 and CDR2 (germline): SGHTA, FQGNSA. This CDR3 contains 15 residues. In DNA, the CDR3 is TGTGCCAGCAGCCCTCGGACGATATCTGGAAACACCATATATTTT. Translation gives CASSPRTISGNTIYF. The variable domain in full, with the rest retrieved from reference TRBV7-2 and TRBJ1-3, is GAGVSQSPSNKVTEKGKDVELRCDPISGHTALYWYRQSLGQGLEFLIYFQGNSAPDKSGLPSDRFSAERTGGSVSTLTIQRTQQEDSAVYLCASSPRTISGNTIYFGEGSWLTVV.

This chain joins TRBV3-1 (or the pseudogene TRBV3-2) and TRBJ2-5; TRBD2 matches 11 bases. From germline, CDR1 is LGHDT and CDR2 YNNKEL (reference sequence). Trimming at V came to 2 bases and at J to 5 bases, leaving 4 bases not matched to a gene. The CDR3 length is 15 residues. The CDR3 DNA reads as TGTGCCAGCAGCCAACCGGGACTAGCGGCGGAGACCCAGTACTTC. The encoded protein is CASSQPGLAAETQYF.

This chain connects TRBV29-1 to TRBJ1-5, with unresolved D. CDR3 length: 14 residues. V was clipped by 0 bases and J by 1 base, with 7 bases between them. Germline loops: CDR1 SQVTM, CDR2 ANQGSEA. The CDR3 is CSVEDTDSNQPQHF. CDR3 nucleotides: TGCAGCGTTGAAGACACTGACAGCAATCAGCCCCAGCATTTT.

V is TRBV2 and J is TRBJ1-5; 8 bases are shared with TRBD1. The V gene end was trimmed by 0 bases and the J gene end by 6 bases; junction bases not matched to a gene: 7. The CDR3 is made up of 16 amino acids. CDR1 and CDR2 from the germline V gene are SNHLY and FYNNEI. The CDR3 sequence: CASSEAAGGELQPQHF. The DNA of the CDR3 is TGTGCCAGCAGTGAAGCGGCAGGGGGCGAGCTTCAGCCCCAGCATTTT. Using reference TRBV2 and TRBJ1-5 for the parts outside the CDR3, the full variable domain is EPEVTQTPSHQVTQMGQEVILRCVPISNHLYFYWYRQILGQKVEFLVSFYNNEISEKSEIFDDQFSVERPDGSNFTLKIRSTKLEDSAMYFCASSEAAGGELQPQHFGDGTRLSIL.

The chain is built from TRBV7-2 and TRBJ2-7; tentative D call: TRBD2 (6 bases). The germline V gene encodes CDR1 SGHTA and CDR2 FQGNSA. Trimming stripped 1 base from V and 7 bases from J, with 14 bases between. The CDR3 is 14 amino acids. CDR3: CASSLGGRSREQYF. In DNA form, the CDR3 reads TGTGCCAGCAGCTTAGGGGGGAGGTCTAGGGAGCAGTACTTC.

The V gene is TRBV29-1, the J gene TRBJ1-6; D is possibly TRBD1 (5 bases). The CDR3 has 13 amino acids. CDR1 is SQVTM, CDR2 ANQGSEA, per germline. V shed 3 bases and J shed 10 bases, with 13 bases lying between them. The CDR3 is CSVDPGGGSPLHF. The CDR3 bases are TGCAGCGTTGACCCGGGGGGGGGATCACCCCTCCACTTT.

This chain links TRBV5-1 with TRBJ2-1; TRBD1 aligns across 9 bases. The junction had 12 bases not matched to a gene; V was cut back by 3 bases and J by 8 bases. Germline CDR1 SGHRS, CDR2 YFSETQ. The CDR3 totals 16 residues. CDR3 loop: CASSSRTGVFWDEQFF. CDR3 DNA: TGCGCCAGCAGCTCTAGGACAGGGGTGTTCTGGGATGAGCAGTTCTTC.

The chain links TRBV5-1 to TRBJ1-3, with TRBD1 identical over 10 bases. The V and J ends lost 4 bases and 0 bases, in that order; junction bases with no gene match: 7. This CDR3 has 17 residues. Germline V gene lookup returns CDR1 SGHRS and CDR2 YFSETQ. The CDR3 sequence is CASSPGQGGLSGNTIYF. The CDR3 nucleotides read TGCGCCAGCAGCCCTGGACAGGGGGGCCTCTCTGGAAACACCATATATTTT.

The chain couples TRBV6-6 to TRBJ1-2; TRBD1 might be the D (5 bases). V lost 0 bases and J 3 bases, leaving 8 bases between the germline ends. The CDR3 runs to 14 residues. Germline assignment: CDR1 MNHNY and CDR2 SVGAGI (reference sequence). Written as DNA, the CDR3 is TGTGCCAGCAGTTACTCGGGAGGGGACTATGGCTACACCTTC. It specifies CASSYSGGDYGYTF.

The CDR3 DNA reads TGTGCCAGCAGTGGACAGGGGGAACGGCCCCAGCATTTT. Its translation: CASSGQGERPQHF. This chain joins TRBV12-3 or TRBV12-4 and TRBJ1-5; 10 bases match TRBD1. The CDR3 runs 13 residues. The trim removed 5 bases at V and 9 bases at J, leaving 4 bases unmatched.

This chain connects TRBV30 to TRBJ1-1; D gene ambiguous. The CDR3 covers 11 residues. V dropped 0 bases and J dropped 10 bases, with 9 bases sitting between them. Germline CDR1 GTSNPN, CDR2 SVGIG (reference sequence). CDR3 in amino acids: CAWSVWGGAFF. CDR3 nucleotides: TGTGCCTGGAGTGTCTGGGGAGGAGCTTTCTTT.